The entry below describes one T cell receptor beta chain. Enrollees, 18 to 89 years old, lived in around 23 US areas. This CDR3 has 16 residues. Looked up from germline, CDR1 is KGHDR and CDR2 is SFDVKD. V was pared by 3 bases and J by 2 bases, with 4 bases of the junction left unmatched. This record belongs to a study of blood T cell repertoires in COVID-19. Original analysis: Amplifying reference gene primers gave estimates of nucleated cell counts. Here immunoSEQ multiplex PCR was the method, and the copy in TCRdb shows in-frame clones only, minus some. V and J calls and clone size are those listed in that table; D and trimming were worked out from the DNA. The sample holds about 220,000 clones, 83% seen once.

Specimen: PBMCs or T cells enriched from blood (not recorded which). This TCR was recovered from a woman between 45 and 65 years old who had been exposed to COVID-19. The chain has TRBV24-1 and TRBJ2-1; 9 nucleotides match TRBD1. Written as DNA, the CDR3 is TGTGCCACCAGTGATGTCGACAGGGGGACCTACAATGAGCAGTTCTTC. Encoded protein: CATSDVDRGTYNEQFF.